This record covers a single TCR beta chain. The source of the sample is a study of T cell changes during pregnancy in multiple sclerosis. Clones were read by immunoSEQ multiplex PCR, and TCRdb kept only the in-frame ones, dropping some. In the table there are fewer than 50,000 clones, around 91% of which are singletons. Germline V gene sequence: CDR1 SGHVS, CDR2 FNYEAQ. CDR3 length: 17 amino acids. The V segment lost 8 bases and the J segment 8 bases; nucleotides outside the gene matches: 15. This sequence originates from a female donor with multiple sclerosis, enrolled in a pregnancy study. The specimen was CD8+ T cells from peripheral blood mononuclear cells, collected in the first trimester of pregnancy. The chain combines TRBV7-6 with TRBJ2-1; 13 bases are a match to TRBD2. This chain's CDR3 is CASGGLAGPLIGDEQFF. The CDR3 DNA sequence: TGTGCCAGCGGGGGACTAGCGGGACCCTTAATTGGGGATGAGCAGTTCTTC.